One sample yielded the 27 T cell receptor beta chains listed below, sequenced in a study of OX40 agonist ivuxolimab in advanced cancers. Produced via immunoSEQ multiplex PCR; TCRdb's table is partial and in-frame only. The table lists fewer than 18,000 clones, about three quarters of them singletons. This specimen was CD4+ or CD8+ T cells sorted from blood, taken in a trial of the OX40 agonist ivuxolimab. These receptors all stem from an adult with an advanced solid tumor such as melanoma, head and neck, liver or kidney cancer.

This clone was seen a few times. This chain uses TRBV2 with TRBJ2-3; 7 bases match TRBD1. The CDR3 extends over 18 amino acids. Per the germline V gene, CDR1 is SNHLY and CDR2 is FYNNEI. With V trimmed by 1 base and J by 0 bases, 10 bases remained unmatched. The CDR3 sequence is CASSEEEGQPSSTDTQYF. The CDR3 DNA reads as TGTGCCAGCAGTGAAGAAGAGGGACAGCCCTCTAGCACAGATACGCAGTATTTT. Drawing the rest from reference TRBV2 and TRBJ2-3, the complete variable domain is EPEVTQTPSHQVTQMGQEVILRCVPISNHLYFYWYRQILGQKVEFLVSFYNNEISEKSEIFDDQFSVERPDGSNFTLKIRSTKLEDSAMYFCASSEEEGQPSSTDTQYFGPGTRLTVL.

This clone was detected only a few times. The gene calls are TRBV25-1 and TRBJ1-1, with no clear D. Germline V gene lookup returns CDR1 MGHDK and CDR2 SYGVNS. CDR3 length: 13 residues. V lost 0 bases to trimming and J lost 1 base, with 3 bases between them. The CDR3 DNA follows: TGTGCCAGCAGTGAATATGAGAACACTGAAGCTTTCTTT. It translates to CASSEYENTEAFF.

The table lists this clone with a count of one. CDR3 nucleotide sequence: TGCGCCAGCAGCCAAGTAGCTAGCGGAGGAGATGAGCAGTTCTTC. It yields the protein CASSQVASGGDEQFF. This chain joins TRBV4-1 and TRBJ2-1, with 7 bases matching TRBD2. The V gene's germline CDR1 is MGHRA and CDR2 YSYEKL. This CDR3 has 15 amino acids. With V trimmed by 1 base and J by 8 bases, 8 bases remained unmatched.

In this sample, this clone turned up once. The germline gene is not matched at one end of the junction; a read error may be the cause. This sequence joins TRBV2 and TRBJ2-5; a weak D match, TRBD1 (6 bases). CDR1 is SNHLY, CDR2 FYNNEI, per germline. The CDR3 is 16 amino acids. The DNA for the CDR3 is TGTGCCAGCAATGAAGAAAACAGGGCAAGTGGGGAGACCCAGTACTTC. Translating it yields CASNEENRASGETQYF.

This clone has a handful of counts. The rearrangement links TRBV28 to TRBJ1-4; possible D gene TRBD1, 5 bases. The germline gives CDR1 MDHEN, CDR2 SYDVKM. This CDR3 spans 15 amino acids. V lost 6 bases and J 3 bases, leaving 14 bases between the germline ends. This chain's CDR3 is CASSQGDRSNEKLFF. CDR3 nucleotides: TGTGCCAGCAGCCAAGGGGATAGGTCTAATGAAAAACTGTTTTTT.

This chain links TRBV11-3 with TRBJ2-1, with unresolved D. Germline CDR1 and CDR2: SGHNT and YENEEA. This CDR3 has 11 residues. Trimming stripped 5 bases from V and 10 bases from J, with 9 bases between. The CDR3, as DNA: TGTGCCAGCAGCCCCGGGTGGGAGCAGTTCTTC. Translation: CASSPGWEQFF.

Relative to its sample, this clone is medium-sized. The V gene is TRBV19, the J gene TRBJ2-7; D possibly corresponds to TRBD1 (5 bases). CDR1 is LNHDA, CDR2 SQIVND, per germline (reference sequence). With 5 bases removed from V and 2 bases from J, the gap between germline ends came to 10 bases. The length of the CDR3 is 13 residues. In nucleotides, the CDR3 is TGTGCCAGTAGTGCGGACACCGCCTACGAGCAGTACTTC. It yields the protein CASSADTAYEQYF.

To note about this clone: Other nucleotide sequences in the sample specify the same CDR3. The chain uses TRBV11-2 and TRBJ2-7, with D possibly matching TRBD2 (6 bases). CDR3 size: 11 residues. V gave up 5 bases and J gave up 7 bases, with 9 bases separating them. CDR1 SGHAT and CDR2 FQNNGV come from the germline V gene. The chain's CDR3 is CASSPGGEQYF. CDR3 DNA sequence: TGTGCCAGCAGCCCCGGGGGAGAGCAGTACTTC.

The chain recombines TRBV4-1 with TRBJ2-3; 7 nucleotides align to TRBD2. The J segment lost 2 bases and the V segment lost 5 bases, leaving 1 base of the junction unmatched. The length of the CDR3 is 13 residues. Germline-derived CDR1 and CDR2 are MGHRA and YSYEKL. The CDR3 region has the DNA TGCGCCAGCAGCACTAGCGACACAGATACGCAGTATTTT. Translating gives CASSTSDTDTQYF.

The V and J genes are TRBV19 and TRBJ1-1, with 7 bases lining up with TRBD1. Germline-derived CDR1 and CDR2 are LNHDA and SQIVND (reference sequence). With V trimmed by 10 bases and J by 4 bases, 3 bases remained unmatched. The CDR3 is made up of 11 amino acids. In nucleotides, the CDR3 is TGTGCCACCTCAGGGGGCACTGAAGCTTTCTTT. Translating gives CATSGGTEAFF.

The chain recombines TRBV28 with TRBJ2-7; D unclear. This CDR3 contains 11 residues. Germline CDR1 is MDHEN and CDR2 is SYDVKM. Trimming left V 5 bases short and J 3 bases short, with 5 bases between. The CDR3 loop reads CASSINYEQYF. The CDR3 DNA follows: TGTGCCAGCAGTATCAACTACGAGCAGTACTTC.

The chain joins TRBV2 to TRBJ1-5; D ambiguous. The V end lost 3 bases, the J end lost 5 bases, and 8 bases lay between the germline ends. The CDR3 runs 13 residues. Germline-derived CDR1 and CDR2 are SNHLY and FYNNEI. The CDR3 loop is CASSDWTDQPQHF. The CDR3 bases are TGTGCCAGCAGTGATTGGACTGATCAGCCCCAGCATTTT.

This sequence joins TRBV4-1 and TRBJ2-1, with unresolved D. Germline loops: CDR1 MGHRA, CDR2 YSYEKL. The CDR3 is 14 residues long. Trimming shortened V by 0 bases and J by 4 bases, and 7 bases separated the two germline ends. CDR3 region: CASSQDRTYNEQFF. The CDR3 bases are TGCGCCAGCAGCCAAGATCGGACGTACAATGAGCAGTTCTTC.

The chain links TRBV29-1 to TRBJ1-4; 7 nucleotides line up with TRBD1. CDR1 and CDR2 from the germline V gene are SQVTM and ANQGSEA. Trimming removed 0 bases from V and 8 bases from J; junction bases left unmatched: 9. CDR3 length: 15 amino acids. CDR3 sequence: CSVEDLQGFGEKLFF. Here the CDR3 DNA reads TGCAGCGTTGAAGACCTACAGGGGTTCGGGGAAAAACTGTTTTTT.

The gene calls are TRBV7-6 and TRBJ2-1; 9 nucleotides line up with TRBD2. This CDR3 is 15 amino acids long. V lost 0 bases and J lost 7; bases outside the gene matches: 4. Germline V gives CDR1 SGHVS, CDR2 FNYEAQ. CDR3 amino acids: CASSLAGLAVNEQFF. The CDR3 bases are TGTGCCAGCAGCTTAGCGGGACTAGCAGTAAATGAGCAGTTCTTC.

V and J are TRBV9 and TRBJ1-4; no clear D. CDR3 length equals 14 residues. The germline V gene encodes CDR1 SGDLS and CDR2 YYNGEE. The V end was cut by 0 bases, the J end by 4 bases, with 7 bases between. In DNA, the CDR3 is TGTGCCAGCAGCGTAGACGGATTTAATGAAAAACTGTTTTTT. Its translation: CASSVDGFNEKLFF. Supplemented by reference TRBV9 and TRBJ1-4, the full variable domain reads DSGVTQTPKHLITATGQRVTLRCSPRSGDLSVYWYQQSLDQGLQFLIQYYNGEERAKGNILERFSAQQFPDLHSELNLSSLELGDSALYFCASSVDGFNEKLFFGSGTQLSVL.

V is TRBV11-2 and J is TRBJ2-5; D possibly uses TRBD1 or TRBD2 (5 bases each). Deletions cut 4 bases from V and 0 bases from J, with 9 bases between. Germline V CDR1 and CDR2: SGHAT, FQNNGV. The CDR3 has 14 amino acids. The CDR3 spells CASSWGRYQETQYF. The CDR3 region has the DNA TGTGCCAGCAGCTGGGGACGGTACCAAGAGACCCAGTACTTC.

V gene TRBV7-6 combines with J gene TRBJ1-1, with a possible D match to TRBD1 (5 bases). Trimming removed 6 bases at V and 3 bases at J, with 11 bases between. The CDR3 consists of 13 residues. Per the germline V gene, CDR1 is SGHVS and CDR2 is FNYEAQ. The CDR3 reads CASSHSGHTEAFF. CDR3 coding DNA: TGTGCCAGCAGTCACTCGGGGCACACTGAAGCTTTCTTT. Full variable domain (remainder filled in from reference TRBV7-6 and TRBJ1-1): GAGVSQSPRYKVTKRGQDVALRCDPISGHVSLYWYRQALGQGPEFLTYFNYEAQQDKSGLPNDRFSAERPEGSISTLTIQRTEQRDSAMYRCASSHSGHTEAFFGQGTRLTVV.

The chain links TRBV6-1 to TRBJ2-1; 11 bases agree with TRBD2. The CDR3 is 17 residues long. Unmatched junction bases numbered 11, after V lost 2 bases and J lost 8 bases. Germline V gene data show CDR1 as MNHNS and CDR2 as SASEGT. The chain's CDR3 is CASSEWGDSGRGDEQFF. The CDR3 bases are TGTGCCAGCAGTGAATGGGGGGATAGCGGGAGGGGTGATGAGCAGTTCTTC.

This clone occurred a few times. V and J are TRBV29-1 and TRBJ2-7; the match to TRBD2 covers 7 bases. The J segment lost 6 bases and the V segment lost 7 bases, leaving 12 bases of the junction unmatched. This CDR3 spans 13 amino acids. Germline lookup yields CDR1 SQVTM and CDR2 ANQGSEA. The CDR3 protein is CSATGLVSLEQYF. CDR3 coding DNA: TGCAGCGCCACCGGACTAGTAAGTCTCGAGCAGTACTTC.

The chain uses TRBV11-3 and TRBJ2-7, with D possibly matching TRBD2 (5 bases). Germline V lookup: CDR1 SGHNT, CDR2 YENEEA. V lost 1 base, J lost 5 bases, and 12 bases lay in between. This CDR3 has 14 amino acids. For the CDR3, the DNA is TGTGCCAGCAGCTTAGGACCGGGGAAGGACGAGCAGTACTTC. It is translated as CASSLGPGKDEQYF.

The rearrangement joins TRBV18 to TRBJ2-3; D might be TRBD2 (6 bases). This CDR3 is 16 amino acids long. The germline gives CDR1 KGHSH, CDR2 LQKENI. V lost 2 bases and J 4 bases, leaving 16 bases between the germline ends. The CDR3 region is CASSPKEGNSADTQYF. The DNA for the CDR3 is TGTGCCAGCTCACCAAAGGAGGGGAACAGCGCAGATACGCAGTATTTT.

The chain couples TRBV5-1 to TRBJ2-7; 10 bases align to TRBD1. This CDR3 region has 13 residues. Germline lookup yields CDR1 SGHRS and CDR2 YFSETQ. V lost 5 bases, J lost 5 bases, and 4 bases stayed unmatched. In nucleotides, the CDR3 is TGCGCCAGCAGTGAGACAGGGGGCGACGAGCAGTACTTC. Protein sequence: CASSETGGDEQYF.

V gene TRBV30 combines with J gene TRBJ2-1, with D tentatively TRBD1 (6 bases). The CDR3 extends over 10 amino acids. The germline gives CDR1 GTSNPN, CDR2 SVGIG (reference sequence). Trimming removed 7 bases at V and 8 bases at J, with 9 bases between. The CDR3 region has the DNA TGTGCCTTGCAGGGGCATGAGCAGTTCTTC. This gives the protein CALQGHEQFF.

This clone was detected a few times. The genes are TRBV11-2 and TRBJ2-2; D gene uncertain. The CDR3 contains 12 residues. Germline V gives CDR1 SGHAT, CDR2 FQNNGV. Trimming stripped 0 bases from V and 6 bases from J, with 2 bases between. In DNA form, the CDR3 reads TGTGCCAGCAGCTTAGAACCCGGGGAGCTGTTTTTT. This encodes CASSLEPGELFF. The full variable domain, rest sourced from reference TRBV11-2 and TRBJ2-2, is EAGVAQSPRYKIIEKRQSVAFWCNPISGHATLYWYQQILGQGPKLLIQFQNNGVVDDSQLPKDRFSAERLKGVDSTLKIQPAKLEDSAVYLCASSLEPGELFFGEGSRLTVL.

This rearrangement joins TRBV5-1 to TRBJ2-7; the D call may be TRBD1 or TRBD2 (5 bases each). This CDR3 spans 14 amino acids. Looked up from germline, CDR1 is SGHRS and CDR2 is YFSETQ. Trimming pared 5 bases from V and 1 base from J, leaving 13 bases between. CDR3 bases: TGCGCCAGCAGTCCGGGACGACTATCCTACGAGCAGTACTTC. Translated: CASSPGRLSYEQYF.

V usage is TRBV6-6 and J usage is TRBJ1-1; D perhaps matches TRBD1 (5 bases). V was cut by 5 bases and J by 8 bases, with 12 bases left in between. Germline lookup yields CDR1 MNHNY and CDR2 SVGAGI (reference sequence). CDR3 size: 12 residues. Written as DNA, the CDR3 is TGTGCCAGCAGTACCGGGACCCTAGAAGCTTTCTTT. Translated, it gives CASSTGTLEAFF.